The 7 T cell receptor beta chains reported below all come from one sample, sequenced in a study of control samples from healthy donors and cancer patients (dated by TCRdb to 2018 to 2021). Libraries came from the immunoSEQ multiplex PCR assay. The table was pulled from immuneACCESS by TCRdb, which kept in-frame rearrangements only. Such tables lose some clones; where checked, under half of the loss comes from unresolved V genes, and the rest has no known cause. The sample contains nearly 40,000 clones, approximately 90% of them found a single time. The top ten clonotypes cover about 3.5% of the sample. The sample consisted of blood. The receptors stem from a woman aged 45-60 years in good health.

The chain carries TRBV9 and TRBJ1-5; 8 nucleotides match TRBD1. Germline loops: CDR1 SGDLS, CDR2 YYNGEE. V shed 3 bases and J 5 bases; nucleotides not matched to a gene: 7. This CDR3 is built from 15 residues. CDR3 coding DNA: TGTGCCAGCAGCGCTGGACAGGGAGGGGATCAGCCCCAGCATTTT. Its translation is CASSAGQGGDQPQHF. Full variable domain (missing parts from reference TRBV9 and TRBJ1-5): DSGVTQTPKHLITATGQRVTLRCSPRSGDLSVYWYQQSLDQGLQFLIQYYNGEERAKGNILERFSAQQFPDLHSELNLSSLELGDSALYFCASSAGQGGDQPQHFGDGTRLSIL.

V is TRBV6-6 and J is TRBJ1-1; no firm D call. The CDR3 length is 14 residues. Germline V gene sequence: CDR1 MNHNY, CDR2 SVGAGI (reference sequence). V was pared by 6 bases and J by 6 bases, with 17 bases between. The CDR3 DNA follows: TGTGCCAGCAGCTTCAACGGAGGTAGCGCTGAAGCTTTCTTT. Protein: CASSFNGGSAEAFF.

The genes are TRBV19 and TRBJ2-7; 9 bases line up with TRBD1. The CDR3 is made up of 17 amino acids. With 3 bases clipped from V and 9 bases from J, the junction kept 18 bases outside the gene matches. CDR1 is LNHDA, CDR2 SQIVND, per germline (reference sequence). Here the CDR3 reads CASSINHPGQGMGWQYF. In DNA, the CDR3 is TGTGCCAGTAGTATTAACCACCCGGGACAGGGTATGGGTTGGCAGTACTTC.

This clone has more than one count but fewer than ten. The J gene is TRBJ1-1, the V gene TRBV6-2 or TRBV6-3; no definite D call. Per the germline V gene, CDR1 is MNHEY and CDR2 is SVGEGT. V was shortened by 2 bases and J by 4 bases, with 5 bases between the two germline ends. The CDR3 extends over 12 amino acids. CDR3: CASSYGSTEAFF. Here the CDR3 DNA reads TGTGCCAGCAGTTACGGGAGCACTGAAGCTTTCTTT.

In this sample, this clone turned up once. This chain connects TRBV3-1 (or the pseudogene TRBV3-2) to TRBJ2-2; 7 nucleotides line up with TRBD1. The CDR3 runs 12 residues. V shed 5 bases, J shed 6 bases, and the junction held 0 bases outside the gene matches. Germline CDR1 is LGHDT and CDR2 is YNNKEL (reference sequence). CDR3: CASSTGAGELFF. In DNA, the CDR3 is TGTGCCAGCAGCACAGGGGCCGGGGAGCTGTTTTTT.

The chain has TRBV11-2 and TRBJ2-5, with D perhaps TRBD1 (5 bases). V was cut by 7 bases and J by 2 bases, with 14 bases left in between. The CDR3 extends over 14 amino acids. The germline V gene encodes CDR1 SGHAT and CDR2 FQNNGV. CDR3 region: CASNSGQGQETQYF. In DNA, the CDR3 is TGTGCCAGCAACTCCGGCCAGGGACAAGAGACCCAGTACTTC.

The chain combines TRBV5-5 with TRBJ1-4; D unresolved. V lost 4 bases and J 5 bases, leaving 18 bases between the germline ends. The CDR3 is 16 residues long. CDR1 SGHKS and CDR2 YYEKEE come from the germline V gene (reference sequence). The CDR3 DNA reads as TGTGCCAGCAGCCCCGTTCCGGGCTTGGGGAATGAAAAACTGTTTTTT. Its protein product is CASSPVPGLGNEKLFF.